This is a list of T cell receptor beta chains from one sample in a study of T cell responses to AZD1222 COVID-19 vaccine. Clones were sequenced by immunoSEQ multiplex PCR, and TCRdb holds only the in-frame ones, with some missing. The sample records about 120,000 clones, about 83% being singletons. Material: peripheral blood, obtained on day 0 of AZD1222 vaccination. Receptors originate from an adult in good health. The CDR3 runs from the conserved cysteine through the conserved F or W. Fields, in order: J gene, V gene, clone size, D gene, CDR3 DNA, CDR3 protein. A D gene is named only where the DNA matches it firmly. Clone size is not always given. Where it is, it says once, few, many or a class for expanded clones.

j_call: TRBJ1-1; v_call: TRBV4-2; clone_size: -; d_call: -; cdr3_nt: TGTGCCAGCGTGGACCTTAAGGGGAACACTGAAGCTTTCTTT; cdr3_aa: CASVDLKGNTEAFF
j_call: TRBJ2-1; v_call: TRBV11-1; clone_size: -; d_call: TRBD1; cdr3_nt: TGTGCCAGCAGCCCGGACAGGCTCCTCTCGCGTGAGCAGTTCTTC; cdr3_aa: CASSPDRLLSREQFF
j_call: TRBJ2-1; v_call: TRBV4-2; clone_size: -; d_call: TRBD2; cdr3_nt: TGTGCCAGCAGCCAAGATTTCGGACTAGCGGCCAATGAGCAGTTCTTC; cdr3_aa: CASSQDFGLAANEQFF
j_call: TRBJ1-4; v_call: TRBV4-1; clone_size: once; d_call: -; cdr3_nt: TGCGCCAGCAGCCAAGAGGGGTGGGAAAAACTGTTTTTT; cdr3_aa: CASSQEGWEKLFF
j_call: TRBJ2-7; v_call: TRBV10-1; clone_size: once; d_call: -; cdr3_nt: TGCGCCAGCTCCCATGGATTCGGAGGTTCCTACGAGCAGTACTTC; cdr3_aa: CASSHGFGGSYEQYF
j_call: TRBJ2-2; v_call: TRBV5-1; clone_size: -; d_call: TRBD1; cdr3_nt: TGCGCCAGCAGCTCTGACGGACAGGGATCCGGGGAGCTGTTTTTT; cdr3_aa: CASSSDGQGSGELFF
j_call: TRBJ2-1; v_call: TRBV19; clone_size: -; d_call: TRBD1; cdr3_nt: TGTGCCAGTAGTACCAAGGCAACAGGGGCTGAGCAGTTCTTC; cdr3_aa: CASSTKATGAEQFF
j_call: TRBJ2-1; v_call: TRBV6-4; clone_size: few; d_call: TRBD2; cdr3_nt: TGTGCCAGCAGCAGCGGGACTAGCTCCAATGAGCAGTTCTTC; cdr3_aa: CASSSGTSSNEQFF
j_call: TRBJ1-5; v_call: TRBV28; clone_size: -; d_call: TRBD1; cdr3_nt: TGTGCCAGCAGTCTACCAGGGGGAGGCAATAGCAATCAGCCCCAGCATTTT; cdr3_aa: CASSLPGGGNSNQPQHF
j_call: TRBJ1-1; v_call: TRBV3-1/TRBV3-2; clone_size: -; d_call: TRBD1; cdr3_nt: TGTGCCAGCATTAATACAGGGGTGAACACTGAAGCTTTCTTT; cdr3_aa: CASINTGVNTEAFF
j_call: TRBJ2-1; v_call: TRBV29-1; clone_size: -; d_call: TRBD1; cdr3_nt: TGCAGCGTTGCCAGGGGGCTAGCCAATGAGCAGTTCTTC; cdr3_aa: CSVARGLANEQFF
j_call: TRBJ1-2; v_call: TRBV2; clone_size: -; d_call: -; cdr3_nt: TGTGCCAGCAGTGAAGATTGGGGTGGCTACACCTTC; cdr3_aa: CASSEDWGGYTF
j_call: TRBJ2-5; v_call: TRBV5-4; clone_size: -; d_call: TRBD2; cdr3_nt: TGTGCCAGCAGCTTGACGACAGGCGGGGGGCAAGAGACCCAGTACTTC; cdr3_aa: CASSLTTGGGQETQYF